This is a list of T cell receptor beta chains from one sample in a study of T cell repertoires in aging, cancer and after chemotherapy. TCRdb itself ran the multiplex PCR reads through MiXCR, one entry per CDR3 protein. The profile covers under 800 distinct CDR3 sequences, with 22% appearing a single time and about 50% taken by the ten largest. The sample taken for sequencing was blood. Receptors originate from a human donor in good health. Both conserved end residues are part of each CDR3. The D gene is left open where the match is weak. Some rows mark clone size as missing; the rest say once, few, many or name a class of expanded clone.

>TRBJ2-2|few|-|TRBV5-1|16
CASRPNTRPATGELFF
TGCGCCAGCAGGCCGAATACCCGACCCGCCACCGGGGAGCTGTTTTTT
>TRBJ1-2|few|TRBD1|TRBV10-2|14
CATSPGTGTYGYTF
TGCGCCACCAGCCCCGGGACAGGGACCTATGGCTACACCTTC
>TRBJ1-1|-|-|TRBV7-9|13
CASSPQGNTEAFF
TGTGCCAGCAGCCCACAGGGGAACACTGAAGCTTTCTTT
>TRBJ1-2|hyperexpanded|TRBD1|TRBV18|14
CASSRDRDYSGYTF
TGTGCCAGCTCACGGGACAGGGACTACTCTGGCTACACCTTC
>TRBJ2-2|medium-sized|-|TRBV12-3/TRBV12-4|15
CASSLGGAGTGELFF
TGTGCCAGCAGTTTAGGGGGCGCGGGCACCGGGGAGCTGTTTTTT
>TRBJ2-4|-|-|TRBV4-2|11
CASSQGSIQYF
TGTGCCAGCAGCCAAGGTAGCATTCAGTACTTC
>TRBJ2-3|-|-|TRBV7-9|11
CASSFEGDQYF
TGTGCCAGCAGCTTTGAGGGAGACCAGTATTTT
>TRBJ1-1|-|TRBD1|TRBV6-6|16
CASSLDRKPMNTEAFF
TGTGCCAGCAGTTTGGACAGGAAGCCCATGAACACTGAAGCTTTCTTT
>TRBJ1-6|medium-sized|-|TRBV7-6|13
CASSPTANSPLHF
TGTGCCAGCAGCCCGACAGCCAATTCACCCCTCCACTTT
>TRBJ1-6|hyperexpanded|-|TRBV27|14
CASGTDTNLLPLHF
TGTGCCAGCGGAACGGACACGAATCTATTACCCCTCCACTTT
>TRBJ2-5|-|TRBD2|TRBV20-1|15
CSARGLADIIETQYF
TGCAGTGCTAGAGGTCTAGCGGATATTATAGAGACCCAGTACTTC
>TRBJ1-2|-|-|TRBV25-1|14
CASSEYLEGGGYTF
TGTGCCAGCAGTGAATATTTGGAGGGGGGAGGCTACACCTTC
>TRBJ2-7|-|-|TRBV20-1|17
CSASELGGAFGVHEQYF
TGCAGTGCTAGTGAGTTGGGGGGCGCATTTGGTGTCCACGAGCAGTACTTC
>TRBJ2-2|few|-|TRBV5-1|15
CASSPDRANTGELFF
TGCGCCAGCAGCCCGGACAGAGCGAACACCGGGGAGCTGTTTTTT
>TRBJ2-7|medium-sized|TRBD2|TRBV20-1|14
CSATSPSGRVEQYF
TGCAGTGCCACATCACCTAGCGGGAGGGTCGAGCAGTACTTC
>TRBJ1-1|-|-|TRBV6-1|15
CASSEWGLMNTEAFF
TGTGCCAGCAGTGAATGGGGCCTAATGAACACTGAAGCTTTCTTT
>TRBJ2-5|medium-sized|-|TRBV20-1|14
CSATQRAGKETQYF
TGCAGTGCTACCCAAAGGGCGGGTAAAGAGACCCAGTACTTC